A selection of T cell receptor beta chains follows, all from one sample in a study of shared clonotypes between healthy human individuals. Sequencing used immunoSEQ multiplex PCR; TCRdb keeps in-frame clones, though not all of them. This table holds some 2,000,000 clones, about 95% found once. Material for sequencing was naive CD8+ T cells sorted from blood. These TCRs come from a young man in good health. Both conserved end residues are part of each CDR3. Each record gives: clone size, V gene, D gene, J gene, CDR3 protein, CDR3 DNA. The D gene is left open where the match is weak. Where a row states a size, it is once, few, many or the class of an expanded clone; other rows omit it.

NA	TRBV27	TRBD1	TRBJ1-3	CASSDRQGGNTIYF	TGTGCCAGCAGTGATCGACAGGGTGGAAACACCATATATTTT
NA	TRBV7-9	NA	TRBJ2-7	CASSLGGGEQYF	TGTGCCAGCAGCTTGGGGGGAGGCGAGCAGTACTTC
NA	TRBV30	NA	TRBJ1-1	CAWRWGGGTEAFF	TGTGCCTGGAGGTGGGGGGGTGGCACTGAAGCTTTCTTT
NA	TRBV6-5	NA	TRBJ2-1	CASSPSYNEQFF	TGTGCCAGCAGTCCGAGCTACAATGAGCAGTTCTTC
NA	TRBV19	TRBD1	TRBJ2-7	CASSKKGTDTEQYF	TGTGCCAGTAGTAAGAAGGGGACAGACACCGAGCAGTACTTC
NA	TRBV28	NA	TRBJ2-5	CASSFSGEGAETQYF	TGTGCCAGCAGTTTTTCAGGGGAGGGGGCAGAGACCCAGTACTTC
NA	TRBV9	NA	TRBJ2-3	CASSVWTTTDTQYF	TGTGCCAGCAGCGTTTGGACTACCACAGATACGCAGTATTTT
NA	TRBV6-1	NA	TRBJ1-3	CASRVGASGNTIYF	TGTGCCAGCCGCGTCGGTGCCTCTGGAAACACCATATATTTT
NA	TRBV7-9	NA	TRBJ1-1	CASSLDVGVATEAFF	TGTGCCAGCAGCTTAGATGTGGGGGTAGCCACTGAAGCTTTCTTT
NA	TRBV29-1	TRBD2	TRBJ2-7	CSVEDRGSGAYEQYF	TGCAGCGTTGAAGATCGCGGTAGCGGGGCCTACGAGCAGTACTTC
NA	TRBV7-6	TRBD2	TRBJ2-7	CASSTGTSGTYEQYF	TGTGCCAGCAGTACAGGGACTAGCGGTACCTACGAGCAGTACTTC
NA	TRBV5-4	NA	TRBJ2-3	CASSFGESTDTQYF	TGTGCCAGCAGCTTCGGAGAAAGCACAGATACGCAGTATTTT
once	TRBV30	NA	TRBJ2-1	CAWSALGYEQFF	TGTGCCTGGAGTGCATTGGGATATGAGCAGTTCTTC
NA	TRBV2	NA	TRBJ1-4	CASSGGLMINEKLFF	TGTGCCAGCAGCGGTGGACTCATGATTAATGAAAAACTGTTTTTT
once	TRBV6-1	TRBD2	TRBJ2-7	CASSASGRVEQYF	TGTGCCAGCAGTGCTAGCGGGAGAGTCGAGCAGTACTTC
NA	TRBV6-6	NA	TRBJ2-2	CASSYGAGSRSGELFF	TGTGCCAGCAGCTACGGGGCAGGGTCGAGGTCCGGGGAGCTGTTTTTT
NA	TRBV5-4	TRBD1	TRBJ2-7	CASSPGTGSYEQYF	TGTGCCAGCAGCCCCGGGACAGGTTCCTACGAGCAGTACTTC
NA	TRBV7-2	TRBD2	TRBJ2-3	CASSSISGSRTDTQYF	TGTGCCAGCAGCTCCATTAGCGGGAGCCGCACAGATACGCAGTATTTT